The 13 T cell receptor beta chains reported below all come from one sample, sequenced in a study of cytomegalovirus exposure and HLA in healthy donors. PCR amplification relied on 60 Vbeta primers (plus 13 Jbeta primers). The protocol was immunoSEQ multiplex PCR, while the TCRdb copy is restricted to in-frame clones and leaves out a portion. The sample records tens of thousands of clones, less than 70% being singletons. Sequenced material: PBMCs. Source of these receptors: a human donor in good health.

CDR3 DNA sequence: TGTGCCACCAGCAATGAGAGGGCCCCCTACAATGAGCAGTTCTTC. Protein: CATSNERAPYNEQFF. The chain employs TRBV15 and TRBJ2-1; possible D gene TRBD2, 5 bases. The CDR3 is 15 amino acids. Trimming took off 4 bases at V and 2 bases at J, with 12 bases between the two ends. Germline lookup yields CDR1 LNHNV and CDR2 YYDKDF (reference sequence). Using reference TRBV15 and TRBJ2-1 for the parts outside the CDR3, the full variable domain is DAMVIQNPRYQVTQFGKPVTLSCSQTLNHNVMYWYQQKSSQAPKLLFHYYDKDFNNEADTPDNFQSRRPNTSFCFLDIRSPGLGDTAMYLCATSNERAPYNEQFFGPGTRLTVL.

As concerns this clone: One junction end disagrees with the germline gene, perhaps due to a read error. Other DNA sequences in this sample translate to the same CDR3. The gene calls are TRBV11-2 and TRBJ2-3, with D possibly being TRBD1 (6 bases). This CDR3 contains 14 residues. CDR1 and CDR2 (germline): SGHAT, FQNNGV. The CDR3 region is CASSRDRSSDTQYF. Here the CDR3 DNA reads TGTGCCAGCAGCCGTGACAGGAGTTCGGATACGCAATATTTT.

With respect to this clone: The conserved closing phenylalanine or tryptophan is absent in this CDR3, likely reflecting a read error. The rearrangement links TRBV7-9 to TRBJ2-7; 9 bases line up with TRBD1. J was trimmed by 3 bases and V by 7 bases; bases with no gene match: 4. The CDR3 has 13 amino acids. Germline loops: CDR1 SEHNR, CDR2 FQNEAQ (reference sequence). The CDR3 DNA is TGTGCCAGCACCCTGGACAGGGGCTACGAGCAGTACTCC. It specifies CASTLDRGYEQYS.

The rearrangement joins TRBV6-5 to TRBJ2-3; TRBD2 aligns across 10 bases. V was clipped by 6 bases and J by 3 bases; unmatched bases: 3. The germline CDR1 and CDR2 sequences are MNHEY and SVGAGI. This CDR3 spans 14 amino acids. CDR3 sequence reads: CASSQRGGTDTQYF. CDR3 nucleotides: TGTGCCAGCAGCCAGCGGGGGGGAACAGATACGCAGTATTTT.

This chain uses TRBV2 with TRBJ1-5, with 8 positions matching TRBD1. The CDR3 is made up of 14 amino acids. Germline V lookup: CDR1 SNHLY, CDR2 FYNNEI. Germline trimming cut 2 bases from V and 7 bases from J; bases unmatched to any gene: 4. For the CDR3, the DNA is TGTGCCAGCAGTGAACAGGGGGCTGGGCAGCCCCAGCATTTT. It codes for CASSEQGAGQPQHF.

The rearrangement links TRBV7-9 to TRBJ1-2, with 7 bases matching TRBD1. The CDR3 spans 17 residues. In germline, CDR1 is SEHNR, CDR2 FQNEAQ (reference sequence). V gave up 6 bases and J gave up 2 bases; unmatched junction bases: 15. Here the CDR3 reads CASSRDSLPFENYGYTF. For the CDR3, the DNA is TGTGCCAGCAGTCGGGACAGCCTCCCGTTTGAAAACTATGGCTACACCTTC.

The V call is TRBV7-6, the J call TRBJ1-2; 9 bases align to TRBD1. V was clipped by 4 bases and J by 6 bases; unmatched bases: 15. The CDR3 is 17 residues long. Germline CDR1 SGHVS, CDR2 FNYEAQ. The CDR3: CASSSPLGGQGVDGYTF. The CDR3 coding sequence is TGTGCCAGCAGCTCCCCCCTTGGGGGACAGGGAGTGGATGGCTACACCTTC.

The rearrangement joins TRBV4-3 to TRBJ2-5; the D gene is possibly TRBD1 (7 bases). Between the trimmed V and J ends, which lost 0 bases and 5 bases, there was a span of 16 bases. Germline CDR1 is LGHNA and CDR2 is YSLEER. CDR3 length equals 16 residues. The CDR3 protein is CASSQDVRTGGETQYF. CDR3 DNA: TGCGCCAGCAGCCAAGATGTCCGGACAGGAGGGGAGACCCAGTACTTC.

The chain joins TRBV5-1 to TRBJ1-2; 8 bases are a match to TRBD1. Per the germline V gene, CDR1 is SGHRS and CDR2 is YFSETQ. CDR3 size: 12 residues. With 3 bases clipped from V and 7 bases from J, the junction kept 2 bases outside the gene matches. The DNA of the CDR3 is TGCGCCAGCAGCTGGACAGGGACTGGCTACACCTTC. The encoded protein is CASSWTGTGYTF.

This clone was seen a single time. CDR3 in amino acids: CASSSAGLETQYF. CDR3 coding DNA: TGCGCCAGCAGCAGCGCAGGGTTGGAGACCCAGTACTTC. This chain links TRBV5-1 with TRBJ2-5, with D possibly being TRBD1 (5 bases). V lost 4 bases and J 5 bases, leaving 12 bases between the germline ends. Germline loops: CDR1 SGHRS, CDR2 YFSETQ. The CDR3 has 13 amino acids.

The genes are TRBV2 and TRBJ2-3; 7 nucleotides agree with TRBD2. The germline V gene has CDR1 SNHLY and CDR2 FYNNEI. V shed 9 bases, J shed 10 bases, and the junction held 13 bases outside the gene matches. The CDR3 spans 13 residues. The CDR3 bases are TGTGCCAGGGGGGACTACGCCAGACCCTCGCAGTATTTT. This gives the protein CARGDYARPSQYF.

This clone was found once. This sequence joins TRBV30 and TRBJ1-1, with a tentative D call TRBD1 (6 bases). This CDR3 has 15 amino acids. CDR1 and CDR2 from the germline V gene are GTSNPN and SVGIG (reference sequence). Trimming took off 4 bases at V and 0 bases at J, with 15 bases between the two ends. Here the CDR3 DNA reads TGTGCCTGGAATACCGGGACATTAATGAACACTGAAGCTTTCTTT. Its protein is CAWNTGTLMNTEAFF. The full variable domain, in which reference TRBV30 and TRBJ1-1 provide the parts outside the CDR3, is SQTIHQWPATLVQPVGSPLSLECTVEGTSNPNLYWYRQAAGRGLQLLFYSVGIGQISSEVPQNLSASRPQDRQFILSSKKLLLSDSGFYLCAWNTGTLMNTEAFFGQGTRLTVV.

The J gene is TRBJ1-2, the V gene TRBV7-9; TRBD1 matches 8 bases. Germline lookup yields CDR1 SEHNR and CDR2 FQNEAQ (reference sequence). This CDR3 contains 17 residues. J gave up 2 bases and V 5 bases, and 13 bases lay outside the gene matches. The chain's CDR3 is CASSSLWTGSQNYGYTF. The CDR3 coding sequence is TGTGCCAGCAGCAGCCTTTGGACAGGGTCACAGAACTATGGCTACACCTTC. Full variable domain (remainder filled in from reference TRBV7-9 and TRBJ1-2): DTGVSQNPRHKITKRGQNVTFRCDPISEHNRLYWYRQTLGQGPEFLTYFQNEAQLEKSRLLSDRFSAERPKGSFSTLEIQRTEQGDSAMYLCASSSLWTGSQNYGYTFGSGTRLTVV.